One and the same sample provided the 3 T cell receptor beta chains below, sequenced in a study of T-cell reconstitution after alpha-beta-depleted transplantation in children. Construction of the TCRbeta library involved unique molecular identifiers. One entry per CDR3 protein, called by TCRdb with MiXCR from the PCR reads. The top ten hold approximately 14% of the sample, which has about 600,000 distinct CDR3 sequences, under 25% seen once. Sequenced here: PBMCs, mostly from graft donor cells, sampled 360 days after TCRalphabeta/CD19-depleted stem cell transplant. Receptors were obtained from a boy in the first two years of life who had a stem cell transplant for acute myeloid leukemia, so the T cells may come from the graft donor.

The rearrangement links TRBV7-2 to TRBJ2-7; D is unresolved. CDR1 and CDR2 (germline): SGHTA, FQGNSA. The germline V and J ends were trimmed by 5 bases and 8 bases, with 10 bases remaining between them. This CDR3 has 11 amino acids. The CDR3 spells CASSDKMQQYF. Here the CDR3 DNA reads TGTGCCAGCAGCGATAAAATGCAGCAGTACTTC. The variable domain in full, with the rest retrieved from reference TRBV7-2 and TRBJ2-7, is GAGVSQSPSNKVTEKGKDVELRCDPISGHTALYWYRQSLGQGLEFLIYFQGNSAPDKSGLPSDRFSAERTGGSVSTLTIQRTQQEDSAVYLCASSDKMQQYFGPGTRLTVT.

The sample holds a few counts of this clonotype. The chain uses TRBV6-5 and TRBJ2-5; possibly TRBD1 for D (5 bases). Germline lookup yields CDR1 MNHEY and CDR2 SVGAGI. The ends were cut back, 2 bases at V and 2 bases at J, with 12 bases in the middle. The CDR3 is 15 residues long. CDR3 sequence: CASSYQDSKQETQYF. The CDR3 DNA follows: TGTGCCAGCAGTTACCAAGACAGTAAACAAGAGACCCAGTACTTC.

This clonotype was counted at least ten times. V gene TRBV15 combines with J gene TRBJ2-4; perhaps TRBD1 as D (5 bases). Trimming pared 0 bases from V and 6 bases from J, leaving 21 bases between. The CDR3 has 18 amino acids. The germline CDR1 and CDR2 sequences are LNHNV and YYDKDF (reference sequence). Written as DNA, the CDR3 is TGTGCCACCAGCAGAGATCGTTTTGGACCCCCAGGGATAAACATTCAGTACTTC. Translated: CATSRDRFGPPGINIQYF.